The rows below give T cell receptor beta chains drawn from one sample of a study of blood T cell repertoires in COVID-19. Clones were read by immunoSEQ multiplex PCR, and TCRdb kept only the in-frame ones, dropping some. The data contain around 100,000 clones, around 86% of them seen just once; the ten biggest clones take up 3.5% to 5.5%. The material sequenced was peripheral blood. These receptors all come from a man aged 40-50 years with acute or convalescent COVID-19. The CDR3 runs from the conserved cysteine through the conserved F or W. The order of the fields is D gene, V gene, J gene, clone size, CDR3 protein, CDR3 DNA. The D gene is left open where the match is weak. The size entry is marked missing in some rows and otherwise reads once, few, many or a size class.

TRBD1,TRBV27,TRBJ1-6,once,CASNLGQAGSPLHF,TGTGCCAGCAACCTAGGACAGGCAGGATCACCCCTCCACTTT
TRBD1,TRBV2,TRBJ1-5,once,CASSVDRENQPQHF,TGTGCCAGCAGTGTTGACAGGGAGAATCAGCCCCAGCATTTT
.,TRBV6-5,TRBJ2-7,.,CASSYSHSGTYEQYF,TGTGCCAGCAGTTACTCTCACAGCGGCACCTACGAGCAGTACTTC
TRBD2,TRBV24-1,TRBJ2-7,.,CATSDPRGGSGEQYF,TGTGCCACCAGTGATCCCCGGGGGGGTTCGGGTGAGCAGTACTTC
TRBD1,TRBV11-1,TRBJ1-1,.,CASSPDRAGGIEAFF,TGTGCCAGCAGCCCCGACAGGGCAGGGGGCATAGAAGCTTTCTTT
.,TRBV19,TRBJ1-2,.,CASSSTGLYGYTF,TGTGCCAGTAGTTCCACAGGGCTCTATGGCTACACCTTC
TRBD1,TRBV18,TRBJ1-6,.,CASSLDPPGGSPLHF,TGTGCCAGCTCACTGGACCCCCCAGGGGGATCACCCCTCCACTTT
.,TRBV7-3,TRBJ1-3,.,CASSLTFSGDGGNTIYF,TGTGCCAGCAGCTTAACGTTTTCAGGGGACGGGGGAAACACCATATATTTT
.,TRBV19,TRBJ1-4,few,CASSIGLPGSSTNEKLFF,TGTGCCAGTAGTATAGGGCTTCCAGGTTCATCAACTAATGAAAAACTGTTTTTT
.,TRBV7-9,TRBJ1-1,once,CASSSTGFTNTEAFF,TGTGCCAGCAGCTCCACAGGGTTCACGAACACTGAAGCTTTCTTT
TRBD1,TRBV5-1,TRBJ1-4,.,CASSPHGTGDEKLFF,TGCGCCAGCAGCCCCCACGGGACAGGAGATGAAAAACTGTTTTTT
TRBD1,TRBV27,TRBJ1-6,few,CASSSAGGINNSPLHF,TGTGCCAGCAGTTCGGCAGGGGGCATCAATAATTCACCCCTCCACTTT
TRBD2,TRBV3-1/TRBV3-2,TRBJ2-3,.,CASSLRTSGADTQYF,TGTGCCAGCAGCCTTAGGACTAGCGGGGCAGATACGCAGTATTTT
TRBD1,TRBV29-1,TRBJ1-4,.,CSVYGQGNEKLFF,TGCAGCGTTTATGGACAGGGGAACGAAAAACTGTTTTTT
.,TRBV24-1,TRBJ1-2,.,CATSDPAGSYGYTF,TGTGCCACCAGTGATCCCGCAGGGTCCTATGGCTACACCTTC
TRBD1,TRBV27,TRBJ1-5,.,CASSVKRGTDSNQPQHF,TGTGCCAGCAGTGTTAAAAGGGGGACAGATAGCAATCAGCCCCAGCATTTT
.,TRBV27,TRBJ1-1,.,CASSSSTNTEAFF,TGTGCCAGCAGCTCTTCTACGAACACTGAAGCTTTCTTT
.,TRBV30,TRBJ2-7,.,CAWAGWGGGPYEQYF,TGTGCCTGGGCAGGATGGGGGGGCGGACCCTACGAGCAGTACTTC
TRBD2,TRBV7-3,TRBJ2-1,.,CASSLAGSYNEQFF,TGTGCCAGCAGTCTAGCGGGGTCCTACAATGAGCAGTTCTTC
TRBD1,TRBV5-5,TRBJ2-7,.,CASSLGQGAEQYF,TGTGCCAGCAGCTTGGGACAGGGGGCCGAGCAGTACTTC
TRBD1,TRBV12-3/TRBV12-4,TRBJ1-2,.,CASSKDRGQGYTF,TGTGCCAGCAGTAAAGACAGGGGGCAAGGCTACACCTTC
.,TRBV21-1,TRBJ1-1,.,CASARRTEAFF,TGTGCCAGCGCCCGGAGGACTGAAGCTTTCTTT
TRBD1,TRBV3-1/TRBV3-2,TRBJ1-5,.,CASSLRTGVSGNQPQHF,TGTGCCAGCAGCCTCCGGACAGGGGTGTCAGGCAATCAGCCCCAGCATTTT
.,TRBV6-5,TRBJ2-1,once,CASSSPTGLSYNEQFF,TGTGCCAGCAGTTCCCCGACAGGACTTTCCTACAATGAGCAGTTCTTC
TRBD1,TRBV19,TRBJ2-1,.,CASSTRTGGSYNEQFF,TGTGCCAGTAGTACCCGGACAGGGGGCTCCTACAATGAGCAGTTCTTC
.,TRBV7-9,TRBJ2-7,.,CASSLHRDTYEQYF,TGTGCCAGCAGCTTGCACAGGGACACCTACGAGCAGTACTTC
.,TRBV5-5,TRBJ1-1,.,CASSYVSGTNTEAFF,TGTGCCAGCAGCTACGTTAGCGGAACTAACACTGAAGCTTTCTTT
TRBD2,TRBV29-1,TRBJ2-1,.,CSPSRLAGGEQFF,TGCAGCCCTTCCAGGTTAGCGGGAGGTGAGCAGTTCTTC
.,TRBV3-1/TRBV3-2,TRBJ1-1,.,CASSQVQGTEAFF,TGTGCCAGCAGCCAAGTCCAGGGCACTGAAGCTTTCTTT
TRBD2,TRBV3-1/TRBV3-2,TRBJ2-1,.,CASSRRAGAYLGEQFF,TGTGCCAGCAGCCGAAGAGCGGGAGCATATTTAGGTGAGCAGTTCTTC
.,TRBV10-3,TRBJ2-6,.,CAISERQVKTSGANVLTF,TGTGCCATCAGTGAGAGACAGGTCAAAACTTCTGGGGCCAACGTCCTGACTTTC
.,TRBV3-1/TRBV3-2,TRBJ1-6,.,CASSLQGKSPLHF,TGTGCCAGCAGCCTCCAGGGTAAGTCACCCCTCCACTTT
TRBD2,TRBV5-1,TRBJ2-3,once,CASSGLELAGGSGTDTQYF,TGCGCCAGCAGCGGGCTAGAACTAGCGGGAGGTTCCGGCACAGATACGCAGTATTTT
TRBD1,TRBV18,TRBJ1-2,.,CASSPETGGRNGYTF,TGTGCCAGCTCACCGGAGACAGGGGGCCGGAATGGCTACACCTTC
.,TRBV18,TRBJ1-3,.,CASSPKTVSGNTIYF,TGTGCCAGCTCACCAAAGACAGTCTCTGGAAACACCATATATTTT
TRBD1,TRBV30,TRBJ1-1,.,CAWQNRQGGNTEAFF,TGTGCCTGGCAAAATAGACAGGGAGGGAACACTGAAGCTTTCTTT
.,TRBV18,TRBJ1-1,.,CASSPHAAENTEAFF,TGTGCCAGCTCACCTCACGCGGCAGAGAACACTGAAGCTTTCTTT
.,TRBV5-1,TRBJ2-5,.,CASSLGLTLRETQYF,TGCGCCAGCAGCTTAGGACTAACCCTCCGGGAGACCCAGTACTTC
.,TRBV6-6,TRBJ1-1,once,CASSLPGLGGNTEAFF,TGTGCCAGCAGCCTGCCGGGGCTGGGGGGAAACACTGAAGCTTTCTTT
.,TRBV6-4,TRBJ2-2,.,CASSVELMNTGELFF,TGTGCCAGCAGTGTAGAACTTATGAACACCGGGGAGCTGTTTTTT
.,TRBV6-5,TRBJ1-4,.,CASGPMRQANEKLFF,TGTGCCAGCGGACCGATGAGACAGGCTAATGAAAAACTGTTTTTT
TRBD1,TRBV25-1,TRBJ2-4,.,CASSGGQGAVDF,TGTGCCAGCAGTGGGGGACAGGGGGCCGTGGACTTC
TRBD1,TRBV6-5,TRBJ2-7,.,CASSSGQVSYEQYF,TGTGCCAGCAGTTCAGGACAGGTTTCCTACGAGCAGTACTTC
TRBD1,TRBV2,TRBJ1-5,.,CASTMTGLGQPQHF,TGTGCCAGCACTATGACAGGGCTGGGGCAGCCCCAGCATTTT
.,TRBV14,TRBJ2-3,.,CASSQETGGTQYF,TGTGCCAGCAGCCAAGAGACCGGAGGCACGCAGTATTTT
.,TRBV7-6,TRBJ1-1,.,CASSLEFGGTTEAFF,TGTGCCAGCAGCTTAGAATTTGGGGGCACAACTGAAGCTTTCTTT